This T cell receptor beta chain came from a study of blood T cell repertoires in COVID-19. Looking at the study overall: Samples of COVID-19 (acute and convalescent) were obtained from the United States, Italy and Spain. Sample material is recorded as cDNA or gDNA derived from T cells, B-cell-depleted T cells, or PBMCs.

In the original processing: Estimation of nucleated cell counts relied on the amplification of reference gene primers. The assay was immunoSEQ multiplex PCR, and TCRdb's table has in-frame clones only and misses some. That table supplies the V and J calls and clone size; D and trimming were determined from the DNA. The data show just over 650,000 clones, approximately 90% seen once. Germline V CDR1 and CDR2: MGHRA, YSYEKL. The CDR3 loop spans 16 amino acids. The V segment lost 2 bases and the J segment 3 bases; nucleotides outside the gene matches: 8. This clonotype was sampled from a woman aged 18-30 years with acute or convalescent COVID-19. The specimen was peripheral blood. This sequence joins TRBV4-1 and TRBJ2-7, with TRBD2 identical over 9 bases. Here the CDR3 reads CASSQSQRGANYEQYF. The CDR3 coding sequence is TGCGCCAGCAGCCAAAGCCAGCGGGGGGCTAACTACGAGCAGTACTTC.